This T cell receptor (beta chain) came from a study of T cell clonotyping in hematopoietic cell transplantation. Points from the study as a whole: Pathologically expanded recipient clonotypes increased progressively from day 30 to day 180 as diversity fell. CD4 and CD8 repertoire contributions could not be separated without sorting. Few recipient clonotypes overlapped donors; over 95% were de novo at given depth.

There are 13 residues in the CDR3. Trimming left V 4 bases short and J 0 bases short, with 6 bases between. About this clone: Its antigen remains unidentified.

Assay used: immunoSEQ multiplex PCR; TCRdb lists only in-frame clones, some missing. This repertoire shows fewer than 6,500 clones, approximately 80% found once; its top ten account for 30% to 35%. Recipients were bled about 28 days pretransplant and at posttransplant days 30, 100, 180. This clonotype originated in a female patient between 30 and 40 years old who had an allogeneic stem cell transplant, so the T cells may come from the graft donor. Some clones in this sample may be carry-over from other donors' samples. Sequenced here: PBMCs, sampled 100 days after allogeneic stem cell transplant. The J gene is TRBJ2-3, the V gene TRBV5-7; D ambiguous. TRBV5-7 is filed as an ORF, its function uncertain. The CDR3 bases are TGTGCCAGCAGCATACCTAGCACAGATACGCAGTATTTT. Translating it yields CASSIPSTDTQYF.